This T cell receptor (beta chain) was profiled in a study of blood T cell repertoires in COVID-19. Study background: Acute and convalescent COVID-19 samples came from the United States, Italy and Spain. In each case, the material was cDNA or gDNA derived from T cells, B-cell-depleted T cells, or PBMCs.

This CDR3 comprises 16 residues. Trimming pared 4 bases from V and 1 base from J, leaving 16 bases between. Per the germline V gene, CDR1 is LNHDA and CDR2 is SQIVND (reference sequence). Enrolled during active infection, Seattle patients were then followed longitudinally. Per the original methods: Estimation of nucleated cell counts relied on the amplification of reference gene primers. The assay was immunoSEQ multiplex PCR, and TCRdb's table has in-frame clones only and misses some. The DNA was the basis for D and trimming; V, J and clone size are from that table. In the table there are about 260,000 clones, around nine tenths of which are singletons.

The receptor comes from a woman in her twenties or thirties with COVID-19, enrolled during active disease. The chain employs TRBV19 and TRBJ1-1; tentative D call: TRBD1 (5 bases). Sequencing used peripheral blood. CDR3: CASSTPGDRANTEAFF. Here the CDR3 DNA reads TGTGCCAGTAGTACCCCGGGGGACCGGGCGAACACTGAAGCTTTCTTT.